This T cell receptor (beta chain) stems from a study of CD4 T cells in relation to SARS-CoV-2 and coronaviruses. Remarks on this clone: Its antigen is as yet unknown.

The unexposed donors gave CD4+ T cells in about 2010-2019, prior to COVID-19. Naive and memory CD4+ T cells came from enriched cryopreserved PBMCs. Naive and memory CD4+ T cell DNA was deep-sequenced without culture. TCRdb's table, derived via immunoSEQ multiplex PCR, lists solely in-frame clones and lacks some. The top ten clones hold around 1.7% of a sample with 65,000 or so clones, about 90% of them seen once. Per the germline V gene, CDR1 is SGHTA and CDR2 is FQGTGA. This CDR3 has 13 amino acids. The J segment lost 3 bases and the V segment lost 5 bases, leaving 1 base of the junction unmatched. Study-wide points: This crossreactivity analysis covered spike protein alone, no other viral proteins.

Sequences were obtained from memory CD4+ T cells from PBMCs. The TCR was taken from a human donor in good health. The chain is built from TRBV7-3 and TRBJ2-5; 9 nucleotides agree with TRBD1. The CDR3 nucleotides are TGTGCCAGCAGCAGGACAGGGGAAGAGACCCAGTACTTC. Translating gives CASSRTGEETQYF.